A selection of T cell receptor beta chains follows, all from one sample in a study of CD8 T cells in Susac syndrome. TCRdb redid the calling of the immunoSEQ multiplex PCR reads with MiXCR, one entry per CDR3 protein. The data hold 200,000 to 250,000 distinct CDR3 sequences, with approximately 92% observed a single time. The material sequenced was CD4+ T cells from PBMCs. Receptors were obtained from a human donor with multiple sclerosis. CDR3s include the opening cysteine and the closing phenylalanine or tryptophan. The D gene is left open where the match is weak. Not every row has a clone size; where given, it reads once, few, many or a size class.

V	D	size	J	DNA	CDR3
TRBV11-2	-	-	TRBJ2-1	TGTGCCAGCAGCACCTGGTCCAGGAGCTCCTACAATGAGCAGTTCTTC	CASSTWSRSSYNEQFF
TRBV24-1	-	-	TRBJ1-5	TGTGCCACCAGTGACCTGGGGGACCAGCCCCAGCATTTT	CATSDLGDQPQHF
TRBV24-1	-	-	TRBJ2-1	TGTGCCACCAGTGGGACAGCCGTCACCTACAATGAGCAGTTCTTC	CATSGTAVTYNEQFF
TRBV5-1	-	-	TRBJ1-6	TGCGCCAGCAGCTTGGTCGGGGTATCCAATTCACCCCTCCACTTT	CASSLVGVSNSPLHF
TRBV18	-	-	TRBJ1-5	TGTGCCAGTGAACAGGGATCAGGGCAGCCCCAGCATTTT	CASEQGSGQPQHF
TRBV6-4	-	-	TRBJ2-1	TGTGCCAGCAGTGTTTCCGGGGCCCTCCCGAGAGCTGAGCAGTTCTTC	CASSVSGALPRAEQFF
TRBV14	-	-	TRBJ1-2	TGTGCCAGCAGCCACCGGACAAGCTCTGGCTATGGCTACACCTTC	CASSHRTSSGYGYTF
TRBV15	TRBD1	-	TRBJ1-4	TGTGCCACCGGTGGAGGGGGCGTAGAAAAACTGTTTTTT	CATGGGGVEKLFF
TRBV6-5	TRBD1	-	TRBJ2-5	TGTGCCAGCAGTCTACAACAGGGGCCCCAAGAGACCCAGTACTTC	CASSLQQGPQETQYF
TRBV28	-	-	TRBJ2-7	TGTGCCAGCAGTTTCTGGGCGGGTGATTCGACCTACGAGCAGTACTTC	CASSFWAGDSTYEQYF
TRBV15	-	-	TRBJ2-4	TGTGCCACCAGCAGAGACCAATCCAAGATAGCCAAAAACATTCAGTACTTC	CATSRDQSKIAKNIQYF
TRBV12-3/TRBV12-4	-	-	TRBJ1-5	TGTGCCAGCAGGATTAGCAATCAGCCCCAGCATTTT	CASRISNQPQHF
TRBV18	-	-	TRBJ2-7	TGTGCCAGCTCCCCGGCTGGGTCCGAGCAGTACTTC	CASSPAGSEQYF
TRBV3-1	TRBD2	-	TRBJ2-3	TGTGCCAGCAGCCATATAGCGGGAGGGACAGATACGCAGTATTTT	CASSHIAGGTDTQYF
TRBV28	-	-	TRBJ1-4	TGTGCCAGCAGTTTATGGATGGCAGGCGGGTATGAAAAACTGTTTTTT	CASSLWMAGGYEKLFF
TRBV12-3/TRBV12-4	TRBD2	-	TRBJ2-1	TGTGCCAGCAGCCAACTAGCGGGGGGGAGGAATGAGCAGTTCTTC	CASSQLAGGRNEQFF
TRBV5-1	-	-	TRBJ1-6	TGCGCCAGCAGCTTGGCCGGGTATTCACCCCTCCACTTT	CASSLAGYSPLHF
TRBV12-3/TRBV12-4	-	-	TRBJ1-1	TGTGCCAGCAGTTTTTCCAGGTCGTTCACTGAAGCTTTCTTT	CASSFSRSFTEAFF
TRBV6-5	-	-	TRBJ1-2	TGTGCCAGCAGGCTGGACAGCCTAGGTGGCTACACCTTC	CASRLDSLGGYTF
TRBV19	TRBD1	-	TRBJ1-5	TGTGCCAGTACTCCGGGACAGGGGCTCAATCAGCCCCAGCATTTT	CASTPGQGLNQPQHF
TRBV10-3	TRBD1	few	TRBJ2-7	TGTGCCATCACCAGACAGACCGGGACAGGGGACGAGCAGTACTTC	CAITRQTGTGDEQYF
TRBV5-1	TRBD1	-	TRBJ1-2	TGCGCCAGCAGCTTGGGAGACAGGGGTGACTATGGCTACACCTTC	CASSLGDRGDYGYTF
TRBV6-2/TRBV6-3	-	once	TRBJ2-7	TGTGCCAGCAGTTCTGACCAAGGGGCCTACGAGCAGTACTTC	CASSSDQGAYEQYF
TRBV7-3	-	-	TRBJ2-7	TGTGCCAGCAGCTTAGATCCGGTTTACGAGCAGTACTTC	CASSLDPVYEQYF
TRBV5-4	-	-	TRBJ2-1	TGTGCCAGCAGCTTGGTAGCATCCCATGAGCAGTTCTTC	CASSLVASHEQFF
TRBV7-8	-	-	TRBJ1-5	TGTGCCAGCAGCTTAGAGACGGGGGCGTTGGGTCAGCCCCAGCATTTT	CASSLETGALGQPQHF
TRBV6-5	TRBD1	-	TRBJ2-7	TGTGCCAGCAGTTATGGGACAGTACCTTCCTACGAGCAGTACTTC	CASSYGTVPSYEQYF
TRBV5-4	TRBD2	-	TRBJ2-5	TGTGCCAGCAGCCGGAGCGGGGGGCCGGGTGTTGAGACCCAGTACTTC	CASSRSGGPGVETQYF
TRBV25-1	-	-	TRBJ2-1	TGTGCCAGCAGTGAATTGGGAGAACCTAACAATGAGCAGTTCTTC	CASSELGEPNNEQFF
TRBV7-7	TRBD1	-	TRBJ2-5	TGTGCCAGCAGCCCCGGACAGGCCCAAGAGACCCAGTACTTC	CASSPGQAQETQYF
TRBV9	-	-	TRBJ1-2	TGTGCCAGCAGAGGACTTGGGAGCTACACCTTC	CASRGLGSYTF
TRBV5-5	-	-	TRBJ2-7	TGTGCCAGCAGCCTCGACACAAATCACGAGCAGTACTTC	CASSLDTNHEQYF
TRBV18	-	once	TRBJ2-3	TGTGCCAGCTCACCAGGATGGAGTGGAACAGATACGCAGTATTTT	CASSPGWSGTDTQYF
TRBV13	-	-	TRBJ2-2	TGTGCCAGCAGCCCGACTAGATCTCCAACCGGGGAGCTGTTTTTT	CASSPTRSPTGELFF
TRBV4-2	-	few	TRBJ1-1	TGTGCCAGCAGCCGGCTCGAGGGGGAAGGAACTGAAGCTTTCTTT	CASSRLEGEGTEAFF
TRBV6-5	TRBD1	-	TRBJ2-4	TGTGCCAGCAGTTTTGACAGGGTAGGAGCCAAAAACATTCAGTACTTC	CASSFDRVGAKNIQYF
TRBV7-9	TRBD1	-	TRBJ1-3	TGTGCCAGCAGCTGGGGACAGGACGACTCTGGAAACACCATATATTTT	CASSWGQDDSGNTIYF
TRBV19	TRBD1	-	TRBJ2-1	TGTGCCAGTAGTGACCATATCGGACAGGGGGCAACCTACAATGAGCAGTTCTTC	CASSDHIGQGATYNEQFF
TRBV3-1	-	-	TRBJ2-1	TGTGCCAGCAGCCAAGATGCATTAGGCCTTGCGTCCCATGAGCAGTTCTTC	CASSQDALGLASHEQFF
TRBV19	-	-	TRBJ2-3	TGTGCCAGTAGTTCGGCTGGAAACGGCGCCTGGGATACGCAGTATTTT	CASSSAGNGAWDTQYF
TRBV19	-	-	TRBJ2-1	TGTGCCAGTAGTATTGCAGCAGCGATTAACAATGAGCAGTTCTTC	CASSIAAAINNEQFF
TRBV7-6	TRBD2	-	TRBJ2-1	TGTGCCAGCAGCTCTCGGGTAGCGGGAAACGAGCAGTTCTTC	CASSSRVAGNEQFF
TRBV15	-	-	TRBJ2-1	TGTGCCACCAGCAGAGATTCTGCGTGGAAGTTCTTC	CATSRDSAWKFF
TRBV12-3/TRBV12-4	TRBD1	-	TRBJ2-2	TGTGCCAGCAGTAAGACAGGGAGCACCGGGGAGCTGTTTTTT	CASSKTGSTGELFF
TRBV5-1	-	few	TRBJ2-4	TGCGCCAGCAGCTACGAAGACAGGAGTCATCAGTACTTC	CASSYEDRSHQYF
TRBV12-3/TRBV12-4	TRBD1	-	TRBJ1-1	TGTGCCAGCAAGGCGACAGGGTGGTCTGAAGCTTTCTTT	CASKATGWSEAFF
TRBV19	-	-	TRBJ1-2	TGTGCCAGTAGTAGAAGAGCAGATACTAACTATGGCTACACCTTC	CASSRRADTNYGYTF
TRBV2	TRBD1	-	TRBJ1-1	TGTGCCAGCAAGCGGGACAGGGAAACTGAAGCTTTCTTT	CASKRDRETEAFF